These 22 T cell receptor beta chains share one sample of origin, sequenced in a study of blood T cell repertoires in COVID-19. TCRdb keeps only in-frame clones here, not all; method: immunoSEQ multiplex PCR. Of approximately 210,000 clones listed, 65% to 85% were seen once; the top ten hold less than 3.5%. Specimen: peripheral blood. The receptors were sampled from a man in his fifties with active or convalescent COVID-19.

The chain uses TRBV30 and TRBJ2-3, with TRBD2 matching 11 bases. The CDR3 has 14 residues. Germline V CDR1 and CDR2: GTSNPN, SVGIG (reference sequence). The V and J ends lost 3 bases and 7 bases, in that order; junction bases with no gene match: 6. The CDR3 DNA sequence: TGTGCCTGGAGGACTAGCGGGATAACGTATACGCAGTATTTT. This translates into CAWRTSGITYTQYF. Supplemented by reference TRBV30 and TRBJ2-3, the full variable domain reads SQTIHQWPATLVQPVGSPLSLECTVEGTSNPNLYWYRQAAGRGLQLLFYSVGIGQISSEVPQNLSASRPQDRQFILSSKKLLLSDSGFYLCAWRTSGITYTQYFGPGTRLTVL.

The rearrangement joins TRBV5-1 to TRBJ2-3; TRBD1 matches 10 bases. From germline, CDR1 is SGHRS and CDR2 YFSETQ. This CDR3 spans 14 amino acids. Losses at the gene ends were 7 bases for V and 6 bases for J; bases not matched to a gene: 8. CDR3 DNA: TGCGCCAGCGGGGACAGGGGACGTCGTGATACGCAGTATTTT. Translated, it gives CASGDRGRRDTQYF.

The gene calls are TRBV6-5 and TRBJ2-1; TRBD1 is a possible D gene (5 bases). The V gene's germline CDR1 is MNHEY and CDR2 SVGAGI. The V end was cut by 8 bases, the J end by 10 bases, with 18 bases between. This CDR3 comprises 13 residues. The CDR3 nucleotides are TGTGCCAGCCTCCTGGACACCGTCTCCGAGCAGTTCTTC. As protein: CASLLDTVSEQFF.

The chain links TRBV25-1 to TRBJ1-6, with 7 nucleotides matching TRBD1. The ends lost 4 bases at V and 7 bases at J; junction bases unmatched: 7. Germline lookup yields CDR1 MGHDK and CDR2 SYGVNS. CDR3 length equals 15 residues. The DNA of the CDR3 is TGTGCCAGCAGTGCCCGACAGGGTCTCAATTCACCCCTCCACTTT. Translated, it gives CASSARQGLNSPLHF.

The rearrangement links TRBV6-6 to TRBJ2-7; 9 positions agree with TRBD1. Per germline, CDR1 MNHNY and CDR2 SVGAGI (reference sequence). V lost 5 bases and J lost 5; bases outside the gene matches: 4. This CDR3 spans 13 amino acids. CDR3: CASSQQGANEQYF. DNA of the CDR3: TGTGCCAGCAGTCAACAGGGGGCGAACGAGCAGTACTTC.

The chain employs TRBV5-1 and TRBJ2-3; the match to TRBD2 covers 8 bases. Germline CDR1 SGHRS, CDR2 YFSETQ. The CDR3 has 15 amino acids. The J segment lost 3 bases and the V segment lost 7 bases, leaving 10 bases of the junction unmatched. As DNA, the CDR3 is TGCGCCAGCGGACTTGAGGCGGGAGGAACAGATACGCAGTATTTT. Its translation: CASGLEAGGTDTQYF.

CDR3 sequence: CASSLAGPNTEAFF. The DNA of the CDR3 is TGTGCCAGCAGCTTAGCGGGGCCAAACACTGAAGCTTTCTTT. The V call is TRBV5-4, the J call TRBJ1-1, with a possible D match to TRBD1 (5 bases). This CDR3 spans 14 amino acids. CDR1 and CDR2 (germline): SGHNT, YYREEE (reference sequence). V was pared by 2 bases and J by 2 bases, with 10 bases between.

This clone was recorded only once. J is TRBJ1-5 and V is TRBV15; TRBD1 is a possible D gene (5 bases). Trimming pared 1 base from V and 7 bases from J, leaving 14 bases between. The germline V gene encodes CDR1 LNHNV and CDR2 YYDKDF (reference sequence). This CDR3 spans 15 amino acids. Here the CDR3 reads CATSRGNGGGQPQHF. The CDR3 DNA follows: TGTGCCACCAGCAGAGGTAACGGGGGTGGACAGCCCCAGCATTTT.

V is TRBV11-3 and J is TRBJ2-1; D may be TRBD1 (6 bases). Germline loops: CDR1 SGHNT, CDR2 YENEEA. V lost 3 bases and J 7 bases, leaving 13 bases between the germline ends. The CDR3 is 14 residues long. CDR3 coding DNA: TGTGCCAGCAGCTTGGACAGTCTAGGGAATGAGCAGTTCTTC. Translation: CASSLDSLGNEQFF.

The chain links TRBV4-1 to TRBJ2-1; 10 nucleotides match TRBD1. CDR3 size: 18 residues. Germline loops: CDR1 MGHRA, CDR2 YSYEKL. Unmatched junction bases numbered 12, after V lost 0 bases and J lost 7 bases. The CDR3 here is CASSQDLKGTGVPNEQFF. The CDR3 coding sequence is TGCGCCAGCAGCCAAGATCTGAAAGGGACAGGGGTCCCAAATGAGCAGTTCTTC.

V is TRBV6-5 and J is TRBJ2-1, with D possibly being TRBD2 (5 bases). This CDR3 region has 15 residues. The germline V gene encodes CDR1 MNHEY and CDR2 SVGAGI. Trimming took 6 bases from V and 1 from J, leaving 13 bases between them. The CDR3, as DNA: TGTGCCAGCAGGTTTGCGAGGGCATCCTACAATGAGCAGTTCTTC. It translates to CASRFARASYNEQFF.

The chain couples TRBV18 to TRBJ2-7, with 8 bases identical to TRBD1. Germline values: CDR1 KGHSH, CDR2 LQKENI. The V and J ends lost 5 bases and 3 bases, in that order; junction bases with no gene match: 12. The CDR3 length is 16 residues. The CDR3 sequence: CASSSRGTGSFYEQYF. In DNA, the CDR3 is TGTGCCAGCTCATCCCGGGGGACAGGTTCTTTCTACGAGCAGTACTTC.

The gene calls are TRBV5-1 and TRBJ2-7; D may be TRBD2 (5 bases). Trimming stripped 5 bases from V and 0 bases from J, with 12 bases between. CDR1 is SGHRS and CDR2 is YFSETQ in the germline V gene. The CDR3 totals 14 residues. Here the CDR3 DNA reads TGCGCCAGCAGATCGAGCGGAAGCTCCTACGAGCAGTACTTC. Translation: CASRSSGSSYEQYF.

This clone was detected a few times. This chain links TRBV24-1 with TRBJ2-6; 7 bases agree with TRBD1. V dropped 4 bases and J dropped 1; count of bases not matched to a gene: 3. The length of the CDR3 is 16 residues. CDR1 is KGHDR, CDR2 SFDVKD, per germline. CDR3 bases: TGTGCCACCAGTGAGCCCAGGGGGTCTGGGGCCAACGTCCTGACTTTC. This sequence encodes CATSEPRGSGANVLTF.

The rearrangement uses TRBV28 and TRBJ2-2; D is ambiguous. Trimming cost V 6 bases and J 5 bases, with 7 bases left between them. Germline V lookup: CDR1 MDHEN, CDR2 SYDVKM. This CDR3 contains 12 residues. CDR3 region: CASSPETGELFF. In DNA form, the CDR3 reads TGTGCCAGCAGCCCTGAGACCGGGGAGCTGTTTTTT. The complete variable domain, with remaining parts taken from reference TRBV28 and TRBJ2-2, reads DVKVTQSSRYLVKRTGEKVFLECVQDMDHENMFWYRQDPGLGLRLIYFSYDVKMKEKGDIPEGYSVSREKKERFSLILESASTNQTSMYLCASSPETGELFFGEGSRLTVL.

On this clone: One junction end disagrees with the germline gene, perhaps due to a read error. The V gene is TRBV3-1 (or the pseudogene TRBV3-2), the J gene TRBJ1-1; D gene ambiguous. This CDR3 is built from 12 residues. Germline assignment: CDR1 LGHDT and CDR2 YNNKEL (reference sequence). In DNA, the CDR3 is TGTGCCAGCAGCCAAGATAGGAAACAGATGCGTTTT. Its protein product is CASSQDRKQMRF.

This chain uses TRBV7-2 with TRBJ1-6, with D possibly TRBD1 on 5 matching bases. The CDR3 is 15 amino acids. Per the germline V gene, CDR1 is SGHTA and CDR2 is FQGNSA. Trimming took off 5 bases at V and 0 bases at J, with 8 bases between the two ends. The CDR3 DNA sequence: TGTGCCAGCAGCCCCGACAGCTCCTATAATTCACCCCTCCACTTT. It encodes CASSPDSSYNSPLHF.

The genes are TRBV28 and TRBJ2-3; 7 positions agree with TRBD2. The CDR3 is 14 residues long. CDR1 is MDHEN, CDR2 SYDVKM, per germline. After removal of 6 bases from V and 5 bases from J, the junction contained 8 bases not matched to a gene. The CDR3: CASRNAGAQDTQYF. The CDR3 bases are TGTGCCAGCAGGAACGCGGGAGCCCAAGATACGCAGTATTTT.

This chain uses TRBV18 with TRBJ1-1, with D perhaps matching TRBD1 (6 bases). Looked up from germline, CDR1 is KGHSH and CDR2 is LQKENI. Trimming pared 3 bases from V and 2 bases from J, leaving 16 bases between. The CDR3 runs to 16 residues. DNA of the CDR3: TGTGCCAGCTCACCCAACCAGGGGACCGGCAACACTGAAGCTTTCTTT. This translates into CASSPNQGTGNTEAFF.

About this clone itself: Germline is not matched at one junction end, which may reflect a read error. Other nucleotide sequences in the sample specify the same CDR3. V and J are TRBV20-1 and TRBJ1-1, with D tentatively TRBD1 (6 bases). Germline V gives CDR1 DFQATT, CDR2 SNEGSKA (reference sequence). CDR3 length: 16 amino acids. The CDR3 DNA reads TGCAGTGCTAGTGGCCGGCTAGGGGGTTTGAACACTGAGGCTTTCTTT. The encoded protein is CSASGRLGGLNTEAFF.

V is TRBV9 and J is TRBJ2-3, with D unresolved. Looked up from germline, CDR1 is SGDLS and CDR2 is YYNGEE. The CDR3 loop spans 13 amino acids. Trimming removed 4 bases from V and 1 base from J, with 7 bases in between. The DNA of the CDR3 is TGTGCCAGCAGCACACTACGCACAGATACGCAGTATTTT. As protein: CASSTLRTDTQYF.

In its sample, this clone was seen a few times. This chain links TRBV28 with TRBJ1-5; D possibly corresponds to TRBD1 (6 bases). The CDR3 is 14 residues long. Germline lookup yields CDR1 MDHEN and CDR2 SYDVKM. V was trimmed by 5 bases and J by 9 bases, leaving 17 bases between them. The CDR3 DNA is TGTGCCAGCAGTCCCGGGACACCAAGTCCGCCCCAGCATTTT. It is translated as CASSPGTPSPPQHF.